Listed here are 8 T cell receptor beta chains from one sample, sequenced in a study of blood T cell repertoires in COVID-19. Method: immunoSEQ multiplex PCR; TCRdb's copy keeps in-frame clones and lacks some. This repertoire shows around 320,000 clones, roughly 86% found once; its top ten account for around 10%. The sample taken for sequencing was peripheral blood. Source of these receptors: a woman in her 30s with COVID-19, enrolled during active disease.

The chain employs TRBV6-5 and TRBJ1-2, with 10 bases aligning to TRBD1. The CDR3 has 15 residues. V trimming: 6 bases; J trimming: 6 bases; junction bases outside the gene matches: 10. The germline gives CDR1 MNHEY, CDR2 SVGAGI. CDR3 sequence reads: CASRAPGQGLDGYTF. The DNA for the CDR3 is TGTGCCAGCAGGGCTCCGGGACAGGGGTTGGATGGCTACACCTTC.

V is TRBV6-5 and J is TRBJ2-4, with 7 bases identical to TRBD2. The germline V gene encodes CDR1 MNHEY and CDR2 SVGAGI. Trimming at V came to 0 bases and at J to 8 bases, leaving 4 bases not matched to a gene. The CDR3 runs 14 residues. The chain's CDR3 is CASSYSGLGDIQYF. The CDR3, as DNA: TGTGCCAGCAGTTACTCAGGACTAGGGGACATTCAGTACTTC.

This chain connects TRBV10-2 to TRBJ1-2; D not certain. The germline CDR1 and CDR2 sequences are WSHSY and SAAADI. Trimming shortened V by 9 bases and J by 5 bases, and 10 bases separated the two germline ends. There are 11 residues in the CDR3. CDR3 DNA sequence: TGCGCCAGTAGGACTGCGTATGGCTACACCTTC. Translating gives CASRTAYGYTF.

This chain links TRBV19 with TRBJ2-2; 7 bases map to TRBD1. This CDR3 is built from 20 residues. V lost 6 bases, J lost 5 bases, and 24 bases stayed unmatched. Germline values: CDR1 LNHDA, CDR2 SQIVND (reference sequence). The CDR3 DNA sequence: TGTGCCAGTAGCCCAACCCCCATCGTCGAGGGGGCGGTGGGTACCGGGGAGCTGTTTTTT. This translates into CASSPTPIVEGAVGTGELFF.

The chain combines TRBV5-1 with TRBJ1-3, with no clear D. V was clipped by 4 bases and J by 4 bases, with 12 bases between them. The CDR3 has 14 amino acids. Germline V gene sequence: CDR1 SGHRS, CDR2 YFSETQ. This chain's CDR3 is CASSPDTAGNTIYF. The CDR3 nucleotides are TGCGCCAGCAGCCCTGACACGGCCGGAAACACCATATATTTT.

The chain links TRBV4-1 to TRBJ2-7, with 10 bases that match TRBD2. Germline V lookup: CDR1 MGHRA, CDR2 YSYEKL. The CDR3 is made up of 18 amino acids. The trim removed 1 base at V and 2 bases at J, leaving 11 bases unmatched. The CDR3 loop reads CASSQGGSGGTLAYEQYF. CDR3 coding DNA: TGCGCCAGCAGCCAAGGAGGTAGCGGGGGGACGCTGGCCTACGAGCAGTACTTC.

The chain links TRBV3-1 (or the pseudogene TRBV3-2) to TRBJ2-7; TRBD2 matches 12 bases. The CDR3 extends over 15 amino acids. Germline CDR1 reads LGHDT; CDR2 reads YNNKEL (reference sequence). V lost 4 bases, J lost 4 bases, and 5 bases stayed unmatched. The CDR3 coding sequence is TGTGCCAGCAGCCCGACTAGCGGGGGCGGGTACGAGCAGTACTTC. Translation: CASSPTSGGGYEQYF.

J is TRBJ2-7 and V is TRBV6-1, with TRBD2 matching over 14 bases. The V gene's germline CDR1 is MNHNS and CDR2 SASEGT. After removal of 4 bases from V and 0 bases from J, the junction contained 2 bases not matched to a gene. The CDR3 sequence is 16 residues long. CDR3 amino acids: CASSGGLAGASYEQYF. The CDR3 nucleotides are TGTGCCAGCAGTGGGGGACTAGCGGGGGCCTCCTACGAGCAGTACTTC.